One and the same sample provided the 17 T cell receptor beta chains below, sequenced in a study of a mutant IDH1 vaccine in newly diagnosed glioma. Assay used: immunoSEQ multiplex PCR; TCRdb lists only in-frame clones, some missing. The repertoire holds roughly 50,000 clones, less than 85% seen once, with approximately 3.1% in the top ten. Time point specified: week 5, during vaccination. Vaccinated patients received 300 ug of mutant IDH1 20-mer peptide per dose, with topical imiquimod. No antigen has been assigned to these receptors. Here the sequenced sample was PBMCs, taken from a glioma patient whose treatment included an IDH1 peptide vaccine. The receptors shown here come from a woman between 18 and 29 years old with glioma. Some clones in this sample may be carry-over from other donors' samples.

The sample holds one count of this clone. The chain recombines TRBV7-9 with TRBJ1-1, with D possibly matching TRBD1 (5 bases). This CDR3 region has 16 residues. Trimming shortened V by 4 bases and J by 0 bases, and 15 bases separated the two germline ends. Germline loops: CDR1 SEHNR, CDR2 FQNEAQ (reference sequence). The CDR3 DNA follows: TGTGCCAGCAGCTCCGCTGGGGCACTCTTGAACACTGAAGCTTTCTTT. The encoded protein is CASSSAGALLNTEAFF.

The gene calls are TRBV11-3 and TRBJ2-7; perhaps D is TRBD1 or TRBD2 (5 bases each). The V gene lost 1 base and the J gene lost 0 bases, with 10 bases spanning the gap. The CDR3 contains 15 residues. Germline-derived CDR1 and CDR2 are SGHNT and YENEEA. The CDR3 DNA is TGTGCCAGCAGCTTAGGTCCAGGGAGCTCCTACGAGCAGTACTTC. Protein product: CASSLGPGSSYEQYF. Full variable domain (rest looked up from reference TRBV11-3 and TRBJ2-7): EAGVVQSPRYKIIEKKQPVAFWCNPISGHNTLYWYLQNLGQGPELLIRYENEEAVDDSQLPKDRFSAERLKGVDSTLKIQPAELGDSAVYLCASSLGPGSSYEQYFGPGTRLTVT.

The chain has TRBV6-1 and TRBJ1-6; D call uncertain. V was cut by 3 bases and J by 9 bases, with 6 bases left in between. Germline loops: CDR1 MNHNS, CDR2 SASEGT. This CDR3 region has 12 residues. CDR3 amino acids: CASSDWGSPLHF. CDR3 coding DNA: TGTGCCAGCAGTGACTGGGGTTCACCCCTCCACTTT.

This chain connects TRBV27 to TRBJ1-2, with D possibly matching TRBD1 (5 bases). The CDR3 contains 15 residues. Germline assignment: CDR1 MNHEY and CDR2 SMNVEV (reference sequence). Trimming left V 0 bases short and J 2 bases short, with 10 bases between. The CDR3 DNA is TGTGCCAGCAGTTTATCGGGCAGGGCGAACTATGGCTACACCTTC. It yields the protein CASSLSGRANYGYTF.

This chain connects TRBV7-2 to TRBJ1-2, with a possible D match to TRBD1 (5 bases). This CDR3 has 15 amino acids. The V gene's germline CDR1 is SGHTA and CDR2 FQGNSA. Between the trimmed V and J ends, which lost 5 bases and 6 bases, there was a span of 19 bases. The CDR3 loop reads CASSPAGFSSHGYTF. DNA of the CDR3: TGTGCCAGCAGCCCCGCAGGGTTTAGTAGCCATGGCTACACCTTC.

This rearrangement joins TRBV5-5 to TRBJ1-4, with TRBD1 matching 8 bases. V lost 0 bases, J lost 6 bases, and 4 bases stayed unmatched. The CDR3 has 15 residues. The germline V gene has CDR1 SGHKS and CDR2 YYEKEE (reference sequence). CDR3 sequence (DNA): TGTGCCAGCAGCTTGGGGAGGACAGGGTATGAAAAACTGTTTTTT. Its translation: CASSLGRTGYEKLFF. The variable domain in full, completed from reference TRBV5-5 and TRBJ1-4, reads DAGVTQSPTHLIKTRGQQVTLRCSPISGHKSVSWYQQVLGQGPQFIFQYYEKEERGRGNFPDRFSARQFPNYSSELNVNALLLGDSALYLCASSLGRTGYEKLFFGSGTQLSVL.

CDR3 sequence (DNA): TGTGCCAGCAGCTTGTCCCACCTTAACTATGGCTACACCTTC. Translated, it gives CASSLSHLNYGYTF. The chain combines TRBV5-4 with TRBJ1-2; no reliable D call. Germline V lookup: CDR1 SGHNT, CDR2 YYREEE (reference sequence). The CDR3 is 14 amino acids. The V gene lost 1 base and the J gene lost 1 base, with 8 bases spanning the gap.

This sequence joins TRBV6-5 and TRBJ2-5, with D perhaps matching TRBD1 (5 bases). Between the trimmed V and J ends, which lost 4 bases and 4 bases, there was a span of 16 bases. There are 15 residues in the CDR3. Looked up from germline, CDR1 is MNHEY and CDR2 is SVGAGI. The CDR3 DNA is TGTGCCAGCAGTTCATGGATAGGGGCCGGAGAGACCCAGTACTTC. Translated: CASSSWIGAGETQYF.

The V gene is TRBV7-8, the J gene TRBJ2-2; D perhaps matches TRBD2 (6 bases). CDR3 length: 15 residues. From germline, CDR1 is SGHVS and CDR2 FQNEAQ. Trimming removed 6 bases from V and 4 bases from J, with 15 bases in between. CDR3 in amino acids: CASRVGRRGTGELFF. The CDR3 bases are TGTGCCAGCAGGGTGGGGAGGCGGGGCACCGGGGAGCTGTTTTTT.

The chain joins TRBV23-1 to TRBJ1-1, with TRBD1 matching 9 bases. TRBV23-1 is filed as an ORF, its function uncertain. Trimming took 0 bases from V and 5 from J; bases not matched to a gene: 16. The CDR3 is 19 residues long. The CDR3 DNA reads as TGCGCCAGCAGTCAATCCATACAGGGGGCGAACTACGAACATACTGAAGCTTTCTTT. Translation: CASSQSIQGANYEHTEAFF.

The chain couples TRBV2 to TRBJ1-6; D might be TRBD1 (6 bases). Per germline, CDR1 SNHLY and CDR2 FYNNEI. The V and J ends lost 6 bases and 9 bases respectively, with 12 bases between them. The CDR3 has 13 amino acids. The CDR3 DNA follows: TGTGCCAGCAGCCTAACAGGGTTTTCACCCCTCCACTTT. It yields the protein CASSLTGFSPLHF.

This chain joins TRBV10-3 and TRBJ1-1; D uncertain. V was cut by 6 bases and J by 4 bases, with 18 bases left in between. Germline V gene sequence: CDR1 ENHRY, CDR2 SYGVKD. The CDR3 sequence is 15 residues long. Written as DNA, the CDR3 is TGTGCCATCAGCCAAGCGGGCCGGGGAGCCACTGAAGCTTTCTTT. This encodes CAISQAGRGATEAFF.

This chain connects TRBV4-1 to TRBJ1-1, with D unresolved. The CDR3 extends over 14 amino acids. Trimming stripped 0 bases from V and 1 base from J, with 6 bases between. Germline V gene data show CDR1 as MGHRA and CDR2 as YSYEKL. In nucleotides, the CDR3 is TGCGCCAGCAGCCAAGATTCAGGGAACACTGAAGCTTTCTTT. As protein: CASSQDSGNTEAFF.

The rearrangement links TRBV7-2 to TRBJ1-1; a possible D gene is TRBD1 (6 bases). Germline CDR1 reads SGHTA; CDR2 reads FQGNSA. Trimming removed 4 bases from V and 2 bases from J, with 11 bases in between. This CDR3 has 14 amino acids. The CDR3 DNA reads as TGTGCCAGCAGCTACCCCAGGGGCAACACTGAAGCTTTCTTT. Protein sequence: CASSYPRGNTEAFF.

This sequence joins TRBV6-5 and TRBJ2-2, with 8 bases matching TRBD2. Germline-derived CDR1 and CDR2 are MNHEY and SVGAGI. V gave up 0 bases and J gave up 5 bases; unmatched junction bases: 5. The CDR3 has 16 amino acids. The CDR3 reads CASSYSEAGDTGELFF. The CDR3 nucleotides are TGTGCCAGCAGTTACTCAGAAGCGGGAGATACCGGGGAGCTGTTTTTT.

The chain couples TRBV5-8 to TRBJ1-5, with 10 bases matching TRBD1. J gave up 3 bases and V 0 bases, and 3 bases lay outside the gene matches. Germline V gene lookup returns CDR1 SGHTS and CDR2 YDEGEE. The CDR3 has 16 amino acids. This CDR3 is CASSLVGQGDNQPQHF. The CDR3 DNA reads as TGTGCCAGCAGCTTGGTCGGACAGGGGGACAATCAGCCCCAGCATTTT.

The V gene is TRBV2, the J gene TRBJ2-3; 9 bases align to TRBD1. Germline values: CDR1 SNHLY, CDR2 FYNNEI. The CDR3 consists of 14 residues. V lost 6 bases to trimming and J lost 1 base; unmatched junction nucleotides: 2. The CDR3 nucleotides are TGTGCCAGCAGCCGGGACAGGGGCACAGATACGCAGTATTTT. Its protein is CASSRDRGTDTQYF. Drawing the rest from reference TRBV2 and TRBJ2-3, the complete variable domain is EPEVTQTPSHQVTQMGQEVILRCVPISNHLYFYWYRQILGQKVEFLVSFYNNEISEKSEIFDDQFSVERPDGSNFTLKIRSTKLEDSAMYFCASSRDRGTDTQYFGPGTRLTVL.